This T cell receptor (beta chain) stems from a study of follicular helper T cells after annual influenza vaccination. Across the whole study: Across the 2013-2014, 2014-2015 and 2015-2016 vaccination seasons, some subjects were resampled. Findings and caveats of the study: Most later recoveries of Day 7 ICOS+CD38+ clones were ICOS-CD38- cTfh. The much larger non-cTfh compartments may have been undersampled.

Produced via immunoSEQ multiplex PCR; TCRdb's table is partial and in-frame only. Here the sample spans about 5,600 clones, nearly 85% being singletons. Noted time point: 2015-2016 season, pre-vaccination. Excluded were substance abuse, HIV/AIDS, active cancer, immunomodulatory drugs and active illness. V gave up 0 bases and J gave up 12 bases; unmatched junction bases: 7. This CDR3 has 14 amino acids. The germline gives CDR1 MNHEY, CDR2 SVGAGI. With respect to this clone: The target antigen is unknown.

The chain couples TRBV6-5 to TRBJ2-7, with 11 positions matching TRBD2. This sequence originates from an adult who received the influenza vaccine. The sample here was CXCR5- memory CD4+ T cells sorted from blood, taken on the day of influenza vaccination. Written as DNA, the CDR3 is TGTGCCAGCAGTTACTCCGGGACTAGCGGAGGACGGTACTTC. Translation gives CASSYSGTSGGRYF.